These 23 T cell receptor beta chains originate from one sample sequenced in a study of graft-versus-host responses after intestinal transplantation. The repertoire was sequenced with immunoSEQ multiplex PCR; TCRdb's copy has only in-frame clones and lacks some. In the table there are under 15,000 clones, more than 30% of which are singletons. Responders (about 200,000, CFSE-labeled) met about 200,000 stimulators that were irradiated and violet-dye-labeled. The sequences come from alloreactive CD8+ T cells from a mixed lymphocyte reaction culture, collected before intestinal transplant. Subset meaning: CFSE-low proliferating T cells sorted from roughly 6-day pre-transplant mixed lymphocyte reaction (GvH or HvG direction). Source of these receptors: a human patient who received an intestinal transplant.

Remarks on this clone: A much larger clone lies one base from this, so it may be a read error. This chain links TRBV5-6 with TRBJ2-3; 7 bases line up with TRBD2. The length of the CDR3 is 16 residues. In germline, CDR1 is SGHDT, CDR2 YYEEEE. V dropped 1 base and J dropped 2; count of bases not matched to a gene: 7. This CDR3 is CASSLWASGDTDTQYF. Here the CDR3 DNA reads TGTGCCAGCAGCTTGTGGGCTAGCGGCGACACAGATACGCAGTATTTT.

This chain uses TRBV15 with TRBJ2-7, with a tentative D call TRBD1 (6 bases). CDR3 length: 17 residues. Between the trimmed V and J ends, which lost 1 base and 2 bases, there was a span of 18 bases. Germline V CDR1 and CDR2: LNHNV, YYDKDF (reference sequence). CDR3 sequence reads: CATSRAYRAGVTYEQYF. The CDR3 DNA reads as TGTGCCACCAGCAGAGCCTACAGGGCAGGGGTAACCTACGAGCAGTACTTC.

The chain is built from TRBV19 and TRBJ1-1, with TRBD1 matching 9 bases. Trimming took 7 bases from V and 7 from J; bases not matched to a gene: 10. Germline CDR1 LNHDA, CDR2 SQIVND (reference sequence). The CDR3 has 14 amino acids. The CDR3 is CASNQQGASSEAFF. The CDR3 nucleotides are TGTGCCAGTAACCAACAGGGGGCGAGTAGTGAAGCTTTCTTT.

This CDR3 reads CASSDDRALLHF. The CDR3 bases are TGTGCCAGCAGTGACGACAGGGCTCTCCTCCACTTT. This chain links TRBV6-9 with TRBJ1-6; TRBD1 matches 7 bases. Trimming removed 5 bases from V and 15 bases from J; junction bases left unmatched: 7. CDR3 length equals 12 residues. Germline V gene lookup returns CDR1 MNHGY and CDR2 SVAAGI.

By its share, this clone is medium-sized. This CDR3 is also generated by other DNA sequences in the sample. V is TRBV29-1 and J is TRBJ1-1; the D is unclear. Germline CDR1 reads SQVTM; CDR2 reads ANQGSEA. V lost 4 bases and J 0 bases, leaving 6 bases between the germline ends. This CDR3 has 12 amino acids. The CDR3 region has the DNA TGCAGCGTTGGAGGGATGAACACTGAAGCTTTCTTT. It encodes CSVGGMNTEAFF.

CDR3 bases: TGTGCCAGCAGTTCCGGACAGGGCCTCCTCTACGAGCAGTACTTC. Its translation is CASSSGQGLLYEQYF. The chain joins TRBV27 to TRBJ2-5; the match to TRBD1 covers 8 bases. The J call may be wrong; the DNA end is better matched by TRBJ2-7. Germline CDR1 is MNHEY and CDR2 is SMNVEV (reference sequence). This CDR3 is 15 amino acids long.

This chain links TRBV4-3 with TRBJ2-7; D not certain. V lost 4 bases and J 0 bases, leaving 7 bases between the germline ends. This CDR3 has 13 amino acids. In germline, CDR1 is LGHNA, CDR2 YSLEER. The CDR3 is CASSPPSSYEQYF. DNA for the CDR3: TGCGCCAGCAGCCCGCCTAGCTCCTACGAGCAGTACTTC.

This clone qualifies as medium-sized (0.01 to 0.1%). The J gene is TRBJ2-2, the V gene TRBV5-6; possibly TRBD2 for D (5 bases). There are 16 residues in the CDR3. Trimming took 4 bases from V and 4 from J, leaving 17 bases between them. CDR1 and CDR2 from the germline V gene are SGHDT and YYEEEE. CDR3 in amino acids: CASSPVVLAFTGELFF. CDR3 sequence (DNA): TGTGCCAGCAGCCCTGTGGTCCTAGCCTTCACCGGGGAGCTGTTTTTT. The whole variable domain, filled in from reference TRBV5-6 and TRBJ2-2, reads DAGVTQSPTHLIKTRGQQVTLRCSPKSGHDTVSWYQQALGQGPQFIFQYYEEEERQRGNFPDRFSGHQFPNYSSELNVNALLLGDSALYLCASSPVVLAFTGELFFGEGSRLTVL.

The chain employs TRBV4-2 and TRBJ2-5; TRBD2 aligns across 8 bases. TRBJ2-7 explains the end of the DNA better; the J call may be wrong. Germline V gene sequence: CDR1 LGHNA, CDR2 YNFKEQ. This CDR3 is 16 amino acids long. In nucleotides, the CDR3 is TGTGCCAGCAGCCAGGACAGCGGGGGTGCCTCCTACGAGCAGTACTTC. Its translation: CASSQDSGGASYEQYF.

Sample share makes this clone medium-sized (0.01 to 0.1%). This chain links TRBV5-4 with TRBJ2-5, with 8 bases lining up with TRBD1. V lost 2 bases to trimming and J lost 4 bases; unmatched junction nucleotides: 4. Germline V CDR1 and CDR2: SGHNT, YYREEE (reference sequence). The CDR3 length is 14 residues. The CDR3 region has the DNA TGTGCCAGCAGCTTCCAGGGGGCGCGAGAGACCCAGTACTTC. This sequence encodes CASSFQGARETQYF.

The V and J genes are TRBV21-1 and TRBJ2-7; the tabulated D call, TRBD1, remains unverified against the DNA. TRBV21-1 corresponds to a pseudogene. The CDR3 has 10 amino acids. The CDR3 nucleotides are TGTGTCCTAGTAGGGGGCGAGCAGTACTTC. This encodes CVLVGGEQYF.

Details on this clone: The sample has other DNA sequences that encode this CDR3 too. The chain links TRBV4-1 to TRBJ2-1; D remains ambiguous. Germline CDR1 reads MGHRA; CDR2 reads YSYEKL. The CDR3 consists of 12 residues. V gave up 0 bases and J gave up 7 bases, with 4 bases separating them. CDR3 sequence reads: CASSQDRNEQFF. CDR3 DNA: TGCGCCAGCAGCCAAGACAGGAATGAGCAGTTCTTC.

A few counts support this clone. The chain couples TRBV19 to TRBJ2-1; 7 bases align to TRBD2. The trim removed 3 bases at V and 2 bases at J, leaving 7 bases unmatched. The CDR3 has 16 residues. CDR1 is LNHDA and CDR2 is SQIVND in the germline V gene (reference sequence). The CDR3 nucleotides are TGTGCCAGTAGTATTCCTAGCGGACTAGCCTACAATGAGCAGTTCTTC. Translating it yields CASSIPSGLAYNEQFF.

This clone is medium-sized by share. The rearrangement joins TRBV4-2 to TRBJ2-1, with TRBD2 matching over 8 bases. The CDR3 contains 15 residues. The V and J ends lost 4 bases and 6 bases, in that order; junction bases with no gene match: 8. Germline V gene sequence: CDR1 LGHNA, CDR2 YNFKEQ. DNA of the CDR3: TGTGCCAGCAGCCCAACCGCGGGAGGATCCAATGAGCAGTTCTTC. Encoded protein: CASSPTAGGSNEQFF.

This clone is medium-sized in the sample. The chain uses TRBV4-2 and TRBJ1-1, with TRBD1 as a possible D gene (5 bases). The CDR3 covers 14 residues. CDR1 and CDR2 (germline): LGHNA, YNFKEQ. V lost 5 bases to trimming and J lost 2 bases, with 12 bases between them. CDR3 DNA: TGTGCCAGCAGCGCAGGGCGAGGCAACACTGAAGCTTTCTTT. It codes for CASSAGRGNTEAFF.

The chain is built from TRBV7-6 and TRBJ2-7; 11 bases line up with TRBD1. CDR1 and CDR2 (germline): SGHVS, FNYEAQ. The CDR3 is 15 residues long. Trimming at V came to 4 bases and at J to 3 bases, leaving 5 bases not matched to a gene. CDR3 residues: CASSSGQGAYYEQYF. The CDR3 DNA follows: TGTGCCAGCAGCTCCGGACAGGGGGCATACTACGAGCAGTACTTC. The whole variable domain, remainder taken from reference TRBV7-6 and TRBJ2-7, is GAGVSQSPRYKVTKRGQDVALRCDPISGHVSLYWYRQALGQGPEFLTYFNYEAQQDKSGLPNDRFSAERPEGSISTLTIQRTEQRDSAMYRCASSSGQGAYYEQYFGPGTRLTVT.

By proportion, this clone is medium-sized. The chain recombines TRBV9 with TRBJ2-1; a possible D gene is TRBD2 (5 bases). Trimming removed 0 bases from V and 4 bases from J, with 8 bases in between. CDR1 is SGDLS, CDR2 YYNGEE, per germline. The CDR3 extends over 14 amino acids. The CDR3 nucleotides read TGTGCCAGCAGCGTAGGGGGAGATTACAATGAGCAGTTCTTC. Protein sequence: CASSVGGDYNEQFF.

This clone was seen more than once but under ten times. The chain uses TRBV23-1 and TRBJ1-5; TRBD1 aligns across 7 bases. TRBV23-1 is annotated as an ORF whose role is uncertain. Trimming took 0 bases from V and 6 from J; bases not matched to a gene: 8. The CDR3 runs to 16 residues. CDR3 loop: CASSQSWRGRIQPQHF. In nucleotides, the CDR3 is TGCGCCAGCAGTCAATCGTGGAGGGGGCGGATTCAGCCCCAGCATTTT.

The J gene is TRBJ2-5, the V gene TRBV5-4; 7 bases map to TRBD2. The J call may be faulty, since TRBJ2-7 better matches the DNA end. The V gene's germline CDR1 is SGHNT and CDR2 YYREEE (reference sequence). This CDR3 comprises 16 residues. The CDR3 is CASSFGAGSASYEQYF. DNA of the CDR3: TGTGCCAGCAGCTTCGGAGCGGGGAGTGCTTCCTACGAGCAGTACTTC.

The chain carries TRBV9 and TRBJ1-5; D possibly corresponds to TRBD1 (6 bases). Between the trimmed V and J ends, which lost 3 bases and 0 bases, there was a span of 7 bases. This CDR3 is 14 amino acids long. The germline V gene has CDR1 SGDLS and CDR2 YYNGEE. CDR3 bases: TGTGCCAGCAGCGAGGACAGTAGCAATCAGCCCCAGCATTTT. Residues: CASSEDSSNQPQHF.

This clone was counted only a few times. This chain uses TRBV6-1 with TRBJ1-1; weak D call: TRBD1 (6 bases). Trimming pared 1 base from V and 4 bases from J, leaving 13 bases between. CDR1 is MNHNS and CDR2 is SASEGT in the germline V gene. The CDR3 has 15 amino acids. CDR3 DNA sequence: TGTGCCAGCAGTGAAGTTTCAGGGGAGATCACTGAAGCTTTCTTT. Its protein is CASSEVSGEITEAFF.

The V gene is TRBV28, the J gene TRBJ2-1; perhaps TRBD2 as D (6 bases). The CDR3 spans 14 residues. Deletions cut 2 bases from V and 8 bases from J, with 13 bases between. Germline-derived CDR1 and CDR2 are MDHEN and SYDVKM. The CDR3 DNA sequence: TGTGCCAGCAGTTTAATTCCGGGAGCCGATGAGCAGTTCTTC. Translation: CASSLIPGADEQFF.

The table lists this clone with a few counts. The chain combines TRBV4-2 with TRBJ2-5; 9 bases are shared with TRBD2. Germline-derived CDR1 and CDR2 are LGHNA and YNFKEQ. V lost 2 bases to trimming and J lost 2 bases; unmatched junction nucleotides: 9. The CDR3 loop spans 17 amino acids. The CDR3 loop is CASSQSQWTSAQETQYF. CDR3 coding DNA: TGTGCCAGCAGCCAATCACAGTGGACTAGCGCACAAGAGACCCAGTACTTC.